The source of this TCR beta chain is a study of T cell changes during pregnancy in multiple sclerosis. The CDR3 spans 15 residues. V lost 2 bases to trimming and J lost 5 bases, with 15 bases between them. Germline V lookup: CDR1 MNHEY, CDR2 SVGAGI. Profiled with immunoSEQ multiplex PCR; TCRdb holds only in-frame clones, not every one. Among over 70,000 clones listed, over 80% were seen once. The receptor comes from a female donor with multiple sclerosis, enrolled in a pregnancy study. V usage is TRBV6-5 and J usage is TRBJ1-2, with D hard to call. The sequences come from peripheral blood, collected in the first trimester of pregnancy. In nucleotides, the CDR3 is TGTGCCAGCAGTTACATGGACTTCGGTCGGTATGGCTACACCTTC. Amino acid sequence: CASSYMDFGRYGYTF.